The clone carrying this TCR beta chain was picked up one time. Its antigen is still unknown. The source of the sample is a study of OX40 agonist ivuxolimab in advanced cancers. Whole-study findings and limits: Several nonresponders also turned out to have low normalized T-cell clonal expansion. In CD8+ T cells, expanded clones were on average more numerous than in CD4+. At doses 0.1 to 3.0 mg/kg, CD4+ and CD8+ clones expanded.

The V segment lost 0 bases and the J segment 2 bases; nucleotides outside the gene matches: 3. This CDR3 spans 16 amino acids. The germline V gene has CDR1 SGHRS and CDR2 YFSETQ. TCRdb's table, derived via immunoSEQ multiplex PCR, lists solely in-frame clones and lacks some. The data hold over 55,000 clones, with approximately 90% observed a single time. The sample was CD4+ or CD8+ T cells sorted from blood, taken in a trial of the OX40 agonist ivuxolimab. The chain employs TRBV5-1 and TRBJ2-1, with 9 bases aligning to TRBD2. This TCR derives from an adult with an advanced solid tumor such as melanoma, head and neck, liver or kidney cancer. This chain's CDR3 is CASSLGASGAYNEQFF. The DNA for the CDR3 is TGCGCCAGCAGCTTGGGGGCTAGCGGGGCCTACAATGAGCAGTTCTTC.